This TCR beta chain was recorded in a study of prognosis after radiotherapy for stage I lung cancer. Looking at the study overall: No patient was treated with concurrent therapy while undergoing stereotactic body radiotherapy. Whole-study results and caveats: Reportedly, metastasis status was linked to differences in TRBV and TRBJ usage frequencies. A fall in unique TCR clone counts followed stereotactic body radiation therapy, with medians of approximately 9,600 versus 7,200.

Amplification of the TCR beta CDR3 (from genomic DNA) was done by two-round multiplex PCR. First-round PCR amplification was performed with primers specific to each TRBV and TRBJ gene. TCRdb passed the multiplex PCR reads through MiXCR, listing each CDR3 protein once. The sample shows tens of thousands of distinct CDR3 sequences, roughly 25% of them seen only once. No patient had prior chemotherapy, radiotherapy or other malignancies, and all were node-negative on CT and PET/CT. As regards this clonotype: What it binds is not known. A read error may be the cause here, since a much bigger clone is one base away.

The CDR3 has 13 amino acids. V dropped 2 bases and J dropped 3 bases, with 7 bases sitting between them. Germline V gene sequence: CDR1 SGHTA, CDR2 FQGTGA. The chain uses TRBV7-3 and TRBJ2-5; D remains unclear. The material sequenced was PBMCs, taken before or after stereotactic body radiation therapy (not recorded which). This TCR was recovered from a donor aged 50 or older with non-small cell lung cancer. The CDR3 DNA is TGTGCCAGCAGCTTAGTCGTGAAAGAGACCCAGTACTTC. The encoded protein is CASSLVVKETQYF.